This T cell receptor (beta chain) was sequenced for a study of post-analysis software for immune sequencing data. Study results and caveats: There was significantly lower normalized Chao1 diversity in multiple sclerosis patients than in controls.

The TCR beta cDNA libraries contained unique molecular identifiers. Via MiXCR, TCRdb re-called the PCR reads, giving one row per CDR3 protein. The table has around 700,000 distinct CDR3 sequences, approximately 60% seen once; the top ten hold around 11%. Notes on this clonotype: Its antigen is unidentified.

The sample taken for sequencing was blood. This receptor was identified in a girl aged 2 to 9 with multiple sclerosis.

CDR3 nucleotides: TGTGCCAGCAGTGAGAACAGCAATAATTCACCCCTCCACTTT. It codes for CASSENSNNSPLHF. The rearrangement uses TRBV25-1 and TRBJ1-6; D remains ambiguous. Trimming left V 3 bases short and J 5 bases short, with 8 bases between. This CDR3 spans 14 amino acids. Per the germline V gene, CDR1 is MGHDK and CDR2 is SYGVNS.